The clone carrying this TCR beta chain was picked up a small number of times. Its antigen is undetermined. TCRdb itself ran the reads through MiXCR, one entry per CDR3 protein. The sample has around 630,000 distinct CDR3 sequences; roughly 24% are singletons. The data originate from a study of T cell repertoires in cytomegalovirus infection. Across the whole study: A matching HLA type, together with CMV infection, was signaled by public TCR beta signatures.

The V end was cut by 2 bases, the J end by 5 bases, with 6 bases between. The germline gives CDR1 ENHRY, CDR2 SYGVKD. The CDR3 consists of 12 residues. Study-wide findings and caveats: Ex vivo, HLA-C-restricted CMV-specific TCR beta clonotypes prevailed over the rest of the response. Summed frequency of public TCR beta families distinguished CMV carriers with the relevant HLA.

The chain combines TRBV10-3 with TRBJ2-5; D is unclear. Sequenced input: CD8+ T cells from PBMCs. The sequence was collected from a human donor in good health (CMV status not recorded). Some clones in this sample may be carry-over from other donors' samples. The CDR3 bases are TGTGCCATCAGTGAGACGGAGGAGACCCAGTACTTC. Its protein is CAISETEETQYF.